Listed below are T cell receptor beta chains from one sample, sequenced in a study of cytomegalovirus exposure and HLA in healthy donors. The repertoire was sequenced with immunoSEQ multiplex PCR; TCRdb's copy has only in-frame clones and lacks some. The data hold approximately 140,000 clones, with 70% to 80% observed a single time. Sequencing input: PBMCs. Receptor source: a man aged 50-60 years in good health and CMV-seropositive. CDR3s include the opening cysteine and the closing phenylalanine or tryptophan. The D gene is left open where the match is weak. The size entry is marked missing in some rows and otherwise reads once, few, many or a size class.

>TRBV27|TRBJ2-4|.|.
TGTGCCAGCAGTTTCTCTGCCAAAAACATTCAGTACTTC
CASSFSAKNIQYF
>TRBV5-1|TRBJ2-7|.|TRBD1
TGCGCCAGCAGCACCTCCGGGACAGCCTACGAGCAGTACTTC
CASSTSGTAYEQYF
>TRBV21-1|TRBJ2-7|.|.
TGTGCCAGCAGCAAAGGTTTCTGGACAGTTCTCTCCTACGAGCAGTACTTC
CASSKGFWTVLSYEQYF
>TRBV28|TRBJ2-1|few|.
TGTGCCAGTTTATACTACAATGAGCAGTTCTTC
CASLYYNEQFF
>TRBV4-1|TRBJ2-3|.|.
TGCGCCAGCAGCCAAGGGACAGGCACAGATACGCAGTATTTT
CASSQGTGTDTQYF
>TRBV10-3|TRBJ2-1|few|TRBD2
TGTGCCACAAAGGGGGCTAGCGGGAGAGTCAATGAGCAGTTCTTC
CATKGASGRVNEQFF
>TRBV19|TRBJ2-1|.|.
TGTGCCAGTAACGTGGGGACAGGCGGACTAGGCAATGAGCAGTTCTTC
CASNVGTGGLGNEQFF
>TRBV9|TRBJ2-7|.|.
TGTGCCAGCAGCGGTACGACGGGGGGCCCCTACGAGCAGTACTTC
CASSGTTGGPYEQYF
>TRBV5-1|TRBJ1-1|.|.
TGCGCCAGCAGCTTGTTTCCAGGGAACACTGAAGCTTTCTTT
CASSLFPGNTEAFF
>TRBV5-1|TRBJ1-1|.|.
TGCGCCAGCAGCGCCACAGTTAACACTGAAGCTTTCTTT
CASSATVNTEAFF
>TRBV4-1|TRBJ1-1|.|.
TGCGCCAGCACTAAACAGGTCAACACTGAAGCTTTCTTT
CASTKQVNTEAFF
>TRBV28|TRBJ2-7|.|TRBD2
TGTGCCAGCAGTTTATGGATGGGTGGCGGGAGAGGCCACGAGCAGTACTTC
CASSLWMGGGRGHEQYF
>TRBV2|TRBJ1-2|.|TRBD1
TGTGCCAGCAGCGCCGTAAGGGGACAGGGCGGGGGCTACACCTTC
CASSAVRGQGGGYTF
>TRBV30|TRBJ1-5|few|.
TGTGCCTGGAGTGTAGGGGTCAATCAGCCCCAGCATTTT
CAWSVGVNQPQHF
>TRBV5-1|TRBJ2-7|.|TRBD1
TGCGCCAGCAGCTTTATACGACAGGGGGCCTCCTACGAGCAGTACTTC
CASSFIRQGASYEQYF
>TRBV19|TRBJ2-1|once|TRBD2
TGTGCCAGTACCTTGGGGGGGTGGTCCTACAATGAGCAGTTCTTC
CASTLGGWSYNEQFF
>TRBV19|TRBJ1-5|.|.
TGTGCCACCGCCGACAGATACAATCAGCCCCAGCATTTT
CATADRYNQPQHF
>TRBV7-9|TRBJ1-2|.|.
TGTGCCAGCAGCTCCCTAGGAGGGCCCTATGGCTACACCTTC
CASSSLGGPYGYTF
>TRBV5-4|TRBJ1-2|few|.
TGTGCCAGCAGCTTGGGCCCAGGGGTGAACTATGGCTACACCTTC
CASSLGPGVNYGYTF
>TRBV7-3|TRBJ1-3|.|.
TGTGCCAGCAGCCCACAGGGCGGATCTGGAAACACCATATATTTT
CASSPQGGSGNTIYF